Each of the 13 T cell receptor beta chains below was sequenced from the same sample in a study of blood T cell repertoires in COVID-19. Measured with immunoSEQ multiplex PCR; TCRdb has only the in-frame clones, and not every one. The sample comprises about 220,000 clones, approximately 83% of which are singletons, and 3% to 3.5% rests with the top ten. Sequenced material: peripheral blood. The receptors were sampled from a woman aged 30 to 39 who had recovered from COVID-19.

On this clone itself: Distinct nucleotide sequences in the sample also encode this CDR3. This chain joins TRBV9 and TRBJ2-7, with 10 bases that match TRBD1. After removal of 4 bases from V and 0 bases from J, the junction contained 4 bases not matched to a gene. Per germline, CDR1 SGDLS and CDR2 YYNGEE. This CDR3 region has 15 residues. CDR3 nucleotides: TGTGCCAGCAGCACCCGGACAGGGGGCTCCTACGAGCAGTACTTC. Protein product: CASSTRTGGSYEQYF.

The chain combines TRBV5-4 with TRBJ2-2; TRBD2 agrees at 8 bases. CDR1 SGHNT and CDR2 YYREEE come from the germline V gene (reference sequence). V shed 0 bases, J shed 2 bases, and the junction held 6 bases outside the gene matches. The CDR3 length is 17 residues. The CDR3 is CASSLGSGRANTGELFF. The CDR3 DNA follows: TGTGCCAGCAGCTTGGGATCCGGGAGGGCCAACACCGGGGAGCTGTTTTTT.

DNA for the CDR3: TGTGCCAGCTCACCAAGACAGGGGGCGAGTTTCACTGAAGCTTTCTTT. Protein: CASSPRQGASFTEAFF. The chain joins TRBV18 to TRBJ1-1, with 10 bases lining up with TRBD1. The CDR3 totals 16 residues. The V gene's germline CDR1 is KGHSH and CDR2 LQKENI. Germline trimming cut 2 bases from V and 4 bases from J; bases unmatched to any gene: 7.

This clone showed up just a few times. The J gene is TRBJ2-7, the V gene TRBV2; a possible D gene is TRBD2 (5 bases). The germline CDR1 and CDR2 sequences are SNHLY and FYNNEI. The CDR3 has 12 residues. V was cut by 6 bases and J by 2 bases, with 8 bases left in between. The CDR3 here is CASSGETYEQYF. As DNA, the CDR3 is TGTGCCAGCAGCGGGGAGACCTACGAGCAGTACTTC.

The V and J genes are TRBV12-5 and TRBJ2-7; 10 bases fit TRBD2. V lost 7 bases and J lost 0; bases outside the gene matches: 6. CDR1 and CDR2 from the germline V gene are LGHNT and FRNRAP. The CDR3 spans 15 residues. CDR3 sequence: CASAFGLAASYEQYF. The CDR3, as DNA: TGTGCTAGTGCCTTTGGACTAGCGGCCTCCTACGAGCAGTACTTC. The entire variable domain, with the rest obtained from reference TRBV12-5 and TRBJ2-7, is as follows: DARVTQTPRHKVTEMGQEVTMRCQPILGHNTVFWYRQTMMQGLELLAYFRNRAPLDDSGMPKDRFSAEMPDATLATLKIQPSEPRDSAVYFCASAFGLAASYEQYFGPGTRLTVT.

This clone was counted a single time. The chain combines TRBV6-5 with TRBJ2-5; 7 bases are shared with TRBD2. Trimming at V came to 6 bases and at J to 5 bases, leaving 9 bases not matched to a gene. The CDR3 loop spans 14 amino acids. From germline, CDR1 is MNHEY and CDR2 SVGAGI. The CDR3 region is CASRVAGVDETQYF. In nucleotides, the CDR3 is TGTGCCAGCAGGGTGGCGGGAGTAGATGAGACCCAGTACTTC.

The CDR3 loop reads CASSSQGYRGYTF. The CDR3, as DNA: TGTGCCAGCAGCTCCCAGGGTTACCGGGGCTACACCTTC. The V and J genes are TRBV11-1 and TRBJ1-2; D is possibly TRBD1 (5 bases). The CDR3 has 13 residues. V was clipped by 4 bases and J by 8 bases, with 14 bases between them. Germline assignment: CDR1 SGHAT and CDR2 FQDESV (reference sequence). The entire variable domain, with the rest obtained from reference TRBV11-1 and TRBJ1-2, is as follows: EAEVAQSPRYKITEKSQAVAFWCDPISGHATLYWYRQILGQGPELLVQFQDESVVDDSQLPKDRFSAERLKGVDSTLKIQPAELGDSAMYLCASSSQGYRGYTFGSGTRLTVV.

V gene TRBV18 combines with J gene TRBJ1-1; the match to TRBD1 covers 9 bases. V shed 0 bases, J shed 5 bases, and the junction held 4 bases outside the gene matches. The CDR3 length is 15 residues. Per the germline V gene, CDR1 is KGHSH and CDR2 is LQKENI. Written as DNA, the CDR3 is TGTGCCAGCTCACCACCTAGACAGGGGGGGACTGAAGCTTTCTTT. This sequence encodes CASSPPRQGGTEAFF.

DNA of the CDR3: TGCGCCAGCAGTGAGTCTTCTAGCGGGAGGGTTGATGAGCAGTTCTTC. This sequence encodes CASSESSSGRVDEQFF. The chain joins TRBV10-1 to TRBJ2-1; 12 nucleotides align to TRBD2. This CDR3 comprises 16 residues. The germline gives CDR1 WNHNN, CDR2 SYGVQD (reference sequence). V shed 0 bases, J shed 8 bases, and the junction held 5 bases outside the gene matches.

This clone has a single count. The rearrangement uses TRBV7-8 and TRBJ2-7, with D possibly matching TRBD2 (6 bases). The CDR3 runs to 13 residues. The ends were cut back, 5 bases at V and 2 bases at J, with 10 bases in the middle. Germline CDR1 reads SGHVS; CDR2 reads FQNEAQ. Written as DNA, the CDR3 is TGTGCCAGCAGCGGCGGGGATACCTACGAGCAGTACTTC. Its translation is CASSGGDTYEQYF.

This clone was picked up a small number of times. V and J are TRBV11-1 and TRBJ2-7, with a tentative D call TRBD2 (5 bases). V was clipped by 2 bases and J by 1 base, with 6 bases between them. Germline CDR1 and CDR2: SGHAT and FQDESV (reference sequence). CDR3 length equals 13 residues. CDR3 in amino acids: CASSLRGSYEQYF. CDR3 coding DNA: TGTGCCAGCAGCTTACGAGGGTCCTACGAGCAGTACTTC. The whole variable domain, filled in from reference TRBV11-1 and TRBJ2-7, reads EAEVAQSPRYKITEKSQAVAFWCDPISGHATLYWYRQILGQGPELLVQFQDESVVDDSQLPKDRFSAERLKGVDSTLKIQPAELGDSAMYLCASSLRGSYEQYFGPGTRLTVT.

This clone appeared many times. The CDR3 DNA reads TGTGCCATCGGGACTAGCGGGAGGGATGAGCAGTTCTTC. It encodes CAIGTSGRDEQFF. The chain is built from TRBV10-3 and TRBJ2-1; the match to TRBD2 covers 16 bases. V lost 8 bases, J lost 8 bases, and 0 bases stayed unmatched. CDR3 size: 13 residues. From germline, CDR1 is ENHRY and CDR2 SYGVKD.

The CDR3 loop is CASSILGGGATDTQYF. CDR3 bases: TGTGCCAGCAGTATCCTCGGAGGGGGCGCCACAGATACGCAGTATTTT. The chain has TRBV28 and TRBJ2-3, with D possibly matching TRBD1 (7 bases). The CDR3 contains 16 residues. Looked up from germline, CDR1 is MDHEN and CDR2 is SYDVKM. V dropped 5 bases and J dropped 2 bases, with 17 bases sitting between them.